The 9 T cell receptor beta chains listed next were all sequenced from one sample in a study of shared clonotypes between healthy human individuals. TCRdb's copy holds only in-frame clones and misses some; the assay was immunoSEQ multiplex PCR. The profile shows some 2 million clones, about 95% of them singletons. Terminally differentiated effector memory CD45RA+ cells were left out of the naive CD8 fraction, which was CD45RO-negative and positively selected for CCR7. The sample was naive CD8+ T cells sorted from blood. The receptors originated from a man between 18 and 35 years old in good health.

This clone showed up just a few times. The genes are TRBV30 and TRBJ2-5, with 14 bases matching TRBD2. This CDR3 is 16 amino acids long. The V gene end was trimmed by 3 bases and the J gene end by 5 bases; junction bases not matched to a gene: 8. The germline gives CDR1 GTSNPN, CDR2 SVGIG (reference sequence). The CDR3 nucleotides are TGTGCCTGGAGCGCCTGGGGACTAGCGGGGGACGAGACCCAGTACTTC. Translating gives CAWSAWGLAGDETQYF.

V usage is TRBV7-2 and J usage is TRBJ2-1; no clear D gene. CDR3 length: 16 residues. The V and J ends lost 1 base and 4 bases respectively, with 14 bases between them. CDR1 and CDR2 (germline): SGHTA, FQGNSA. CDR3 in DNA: TGTGCCAGCAGCTTAGTCGGCCAGCCGATGTACAATGAGCAGTTCTTC. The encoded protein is CASSLVGQPMYNEQFF.

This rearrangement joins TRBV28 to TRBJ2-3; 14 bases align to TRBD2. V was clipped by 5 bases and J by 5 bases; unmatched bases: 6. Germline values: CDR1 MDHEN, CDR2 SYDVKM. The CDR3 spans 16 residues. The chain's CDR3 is CASSPGLAGEGDTQYF. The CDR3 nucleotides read TGTGCCAGCAGTCCGGGACTAGCGGGGGAGGGAGATACGCAGTATTTT.

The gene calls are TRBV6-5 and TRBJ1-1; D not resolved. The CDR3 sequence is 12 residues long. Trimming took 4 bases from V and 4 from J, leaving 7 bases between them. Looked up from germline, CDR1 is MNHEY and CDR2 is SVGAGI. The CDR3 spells CASSSHGTEAFF. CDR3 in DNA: TGTGCCAGCAGTTCTCACGGCACTGAAGCTTTCTTT.

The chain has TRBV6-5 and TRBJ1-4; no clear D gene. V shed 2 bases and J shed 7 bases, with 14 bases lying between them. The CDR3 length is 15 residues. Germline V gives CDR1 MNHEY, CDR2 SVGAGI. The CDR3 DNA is TGTGCCAGCAGTTACGCCGGACTCGTCGGTGAAAAACTGTTTTTT. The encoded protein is CASSYAGLVGEKLFF.

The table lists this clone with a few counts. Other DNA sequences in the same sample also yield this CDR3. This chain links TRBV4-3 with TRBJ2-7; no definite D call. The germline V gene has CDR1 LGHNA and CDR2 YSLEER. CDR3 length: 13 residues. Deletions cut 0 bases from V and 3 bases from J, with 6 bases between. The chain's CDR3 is CASSQDMGYEQYF. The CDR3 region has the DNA TGCGCCAGCAGCCAAGATATGGGCTACGAGCAGTACTTC.

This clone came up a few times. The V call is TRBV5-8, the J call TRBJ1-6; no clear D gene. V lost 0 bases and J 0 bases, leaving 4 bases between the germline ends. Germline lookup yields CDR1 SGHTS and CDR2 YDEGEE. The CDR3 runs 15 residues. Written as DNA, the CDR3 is TGTGCCAGCAGCTTGGTGGACTCCTATAATTCACCCCTCCACTTT. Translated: CASSLVDSYNSPLHF.

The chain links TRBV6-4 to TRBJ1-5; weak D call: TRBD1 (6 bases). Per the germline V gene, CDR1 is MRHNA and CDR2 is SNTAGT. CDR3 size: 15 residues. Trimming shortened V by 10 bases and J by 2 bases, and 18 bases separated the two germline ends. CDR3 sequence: CATRRGGSGNQPQHF. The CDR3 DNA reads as TGTGCCACGCGGAGGGGGGGGAGTGGCAATCAGCCCCAGCATTTT.

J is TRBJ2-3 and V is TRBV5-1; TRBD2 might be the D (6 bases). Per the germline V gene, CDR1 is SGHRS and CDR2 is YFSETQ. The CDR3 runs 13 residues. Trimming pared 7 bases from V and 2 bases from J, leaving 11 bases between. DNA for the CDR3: TGCGCCAGCGGGGGGTCCTACACAGATACGCAGTATTTT. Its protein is CASGGSYTDTQYF. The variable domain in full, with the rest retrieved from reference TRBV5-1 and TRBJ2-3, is KAGVTQTPRYLIKTRGQQVTLSCSPISGHRSVSWYQQTPGQGLQFLFEYFSETQRNKGNFPGRFSGRQFSNSRSEMNVSTLELGDSALYLCASGGSYTDTQYFGPGTRLTVL.